This record covers a single TCR beta chain. What this receptor recognizes is not known. No much larger clonotype is one base removed from it; base qualities were not supplied. Library prep was done by 5' RACE. Instrument on record: NextSeq 500. In the TCR library protocol, a unique molecular identifier was attached to each TCR cDNA molecule so that PCR and sequencing errors could be corrected. From the authors' description of their analysis: Decombinator tools were used for TCR identification, UMI-based error correction and CDR3 extraction. TCRs above a frequency of 2 per 1,000, corresponding to the top 1% of the tumor frequency distribution, were defined as expanded. Renyi diversity was calculated using the R vegan package after each repertoire was subsampled 100 times to 5,000 TCRs. CDR3 similarity networks were built from amino acid triplet string-kernel similarity, connecting CDR3s with pairwise similarity above 0.82. TCRdb ran its own pipeline on the public reads, namely fastp trimming at Q25 and MiXCR clone calling, and kept in-frame beta chains. Rows are unified per CDR3 protein, each entry keeping the most common DNA and genes. These V and J calls rely on TCRdb rather than the paper's analysis. The sample data list tens of thousands of distinct CDR3 sequences, and less than 10% of these were observed just once. Roughly 16% of the sample lies in the top ten.

This specimen comes from a study of spatial heterogeneity in lung cancer (dated by TCRdb to between 2017 and 2020). The study in broad terms: Beta-chain transcripts were consistently detected in greater numbers than alpha-chain transcripts, which likely reflects a higher abundance of beta-chain transcripts. The study quantitatively compared TCR alpha and beta repertoires across multiple tumor regions, matched nontumor lung and blood in non-small cell lung cancer. In the raw uncorrected reads, each unique combination of TCR and UMI appeared more than ten times on average. Both alpha and beta chains were TCR-sequenced in 200 to 250 tumor regions, 64 matched nontumor lung samples and over 55 PBMC samples obtained at surgery. TCR repertoire features were related to nonsynonymous mutation counts determined by whole-exome sequencing of tumor tissue. Broader findings and caveats from the paper: Additional single-cell paired TCR alpha and beta sequencing was considered necessary to confirm, at a functional level, the hypothesis that regional TCRs recognize regional mutations. Ubiquitous expanded tumor TCRs were found in blood more often at tumor resection than at routine follow-up.

The CDR3 holds 16 amino acids from the cysteine to the phenylalanine. Only CDR3 DNA remains: 48 bases, in frame from the first base. The germline V gene gives CDR1 as SGHAT and CDR2 as FQNNGV. V and J are truncated by 5 bases and 2 bases respectively, leaving an intervening sequence of 16 bases. According to the study, the label for this sample's time point signals: sample taken at primary tumor resection. Without any cell sorting, TCR sequencing was performed on whole RNA extracted either from tumor and nontumor lung tissue or from cryopreserved PBMC samples. Samples were obtained from roughly 72 patients with early-stage, untreated non-small cell lung cancer from the lung TRACERx cohort. Only patients for whom sufficient RNA was available from at least two tumor regions were selected for TCR sequencing.

The V and J genes are TRBV11-2 and TRBJ1-3; TRBD1 is perhaps the D gene, given 5 matching bases. The TCR was taken from a female donor with early-stage non-small cell lung cancer. The material sequenced was PBMCs, taken at surgery. The DNA is TGTGCCAGCAGCCCGGCTCTCGGGGGAACTGGAAACACCATATATTTT. Translated, it gives CASSPALGGTGNTIYF.